Below are 22 T cell receptor beta chains sequenced from a single sample in a study of neurological immune-mediated disorders. Each CDR3 protein is one row after TCRdb ran MiXCR on the 5' RACE reads. Counted here are about 27,000 distinct CDR3 sequences, 3.3% occurring once; the ten biggest clones make up roughly 7%. Specimen: PBMCs. These receptors came from a woman aged 30 to 39 with multiple sclerosis.

This clonotype has more than one count but fewer than ten. With a much larger clone just one base away, this may be a read error. This chain uses TRBV5-1 with TRBJ2-2, with D unclear. Germline V gives CDR1 SGHRS, CDR2 YFSETQ. This CDR3 comprises 13 residues. V was pared by 3 bases and J by 6 bases, with 9 bases between. CDR3 DNA sequence: TGCGCCAGCAGCTCCAAGGGTGCCGGGGAGCTGTTTTTT. It encodes CASSSKGAGELFF.

This clonotype was found many times. J is TRBJ1-1 and V is TRBV29-1; D gene ambiguous. The germline V and J ends were trimmed by 4 bases and 3 bases, with 12 bases remaining between them. Germline-derived CDR1 and CDR2 are SQVTM and ANQGSEA. The CDR3 length is 13 residues. The CDR3 loop reads CSVASWLDTEAFF. In DNA, the CDR3 is TGCAGCGTTGCGTCCTGGTTGGACACTGAAGCTTTCTTT.

This clonotype was seen repeatedly, ten times or more. The J gene is TRBJ1-6, the V gene TRBV18, with D possibly matching TRBD1 (5 bases). The CDR3 totals 17 residues. Germline V gene data show CDR1 as KGHSH and CDR2 as LQKENI. V dropped 1 base and J dropped 7 bases, with 17 bases sitting between them. CDR3 residues: CASSPLPSLGDNSPLHF. The DNA for the CDR3 is TGTGCCAGCTCACCACTCCCTTCGTTGGGGGACAATTCACCCCTCCACTTT.

This clonotype was counted many times. The chain employs TRBV12-3 or TRBV12-4 and TRBJ2-7, with a tentative D call TRBD2 (5 bases). V lost 2 bases to trimming and J lost 6 bases, with 11 bases between them. This CDR3 has 13 residues. DNA of the CDR3: TGTGCCAGCAGTTTATTAACGGCGGGCGAGCAGTACTTC. Amino acid sequence: CASSLLTAGEQYF.

As to this clonotype: A much larger clonotype is one base distant, so this may be a read error. The chain couples TRBV6-6 to TRBJ1-5, with 7 bases aligning to TRBD1. The CDR3 contains 15 residues. Germline loops: CDR1 MNHNY, CDR2 SVGAGI (reference sequence). The CDR3 DNA reads as TGTGCCATCAGTTCCCCACAGGGGTTTCATCAGCCCCAGAATTTT. As protein: CAISSPQGFHQPQNF.

The CDR3 bases are TGCGCCAGCAGCTTAGGTGGGAACCCAAACAATGAGCAGTTCTTC. Amino acid sequence: CASSLGGNPNNEQFF. The gene calls are TRBV5-1 and TRBJ2-1; no firm D call. The V gene lost 2 bases and the J gene lost 5 bases, with 14 bases spanning the gap. Germline values: CDR1 SGHRS, CDR2 YFSETQ. The CDR3 contains 15 residues.

In regard to this clonotype: The junction departs from the called germline gene at one end, perhaps through a read error. The chain has TRBV3-1 and TRBJ1-6, with unresolved D. The CDR3 has 13 residues. Germline V gene lookup returns CDR1 LGHDT and CDR2 YNNKEL (reference sequence). The CDR3 nucleotides are TGTGCCAGCAGCCAAGACGCGAATTCACCCCTCAACTTT. Translation gives CASSQDANSPLNF.

Ten or more counts support this clonotype. The chain couples TRBV20-1 to TRBJ2-1, with D perhaps TRBD2 (5 bases). Trimming pared 0 bases from V and 2 bases from J, leaving 14 bases between. Germline V lookup: CDR1 DFQATT, CDR2 SNEGSKA (reference sequence). The CDR3 runs to 16 residues. CDR3 residues: CSARDQRAGPYNEQFF. The CDR3 DNA sequence: TGCAGTGCTAGAGATCAGAGGGCTGGGCCCTACAATGAGCAGTTCTTC.

The sample holds many counts of this clonotype. The chain links TRBV7-8 to TRBJ2-2; D might be TRBD1 (5 bases). The CDR3 is made up of 15 amino acids. The V gene's germline CDR1 is SGHVS and CDR2 FQNEAQ. V lost 1 base to trimming and J lost 3 bases, with 9 bases between them. CDR3 residues: CASSLVLGDTGELFF. The CDR3 nucleotides read TGTGCCAGCAGCTTAGTTTTAGGGGACACCGGGGAGCTGTTTTTT.

This clonotype has a handful of counts. This may be a read error, as it is one base from a much larger clone. The chain combines TRBV20-1 with TRBJ2-1; 9 nucleotides align to TRBD2. Germline lookup yields CDR1 DFQATT and CDR2 SNEGSKA (reference sequence). CDR3 length: 13 residues. V shed 5 bases and J 9 bases; nucleotides not matched to a gene: 8. CDR3 in amino acids: CSAGQIAGVEQFF. The DNA of the CDR3 is TGCAGTGCTGGTCAAATAGCGGGGGTTGAGCAGTTCTTC.

V usage is TRBV11-2 and J usage is TRBJ1-5; D is possibly TRBD1 (5 bases). Trimming left V 2 bases short and J 5 bases short, with 7 bases between. CDR1 is SGHAT and CDR2 is FQNNGV in the germline V gene. The CDR3 length is 13 residues. CDR3 nucleotides: TGTGCCAGCAGCTTAAAGGGGTATCAGCCCCAGCATTTT. This encodes CASSLKGYQPQHF.

This clonotype was detected many times. This rearrangement joins TRBV20-1 to TRBJ1-6, with D uncertain. CDR1 DFQATT and CDR2 SNEGSKA come from the germline V gene (reference sequence). The CDR3 totals 15 residues. V was pared by 1 base and J by 10 bases, with 17 bases between. The CDR3 nucleotides read TGCAGTGCTAGAGGAGGGAGGCTCGGAAACTCACCCCTCCACTTT. It specifies CSARGGRLGNSPLHF.

This clonotype was detected many times. This chain uses TRBV6-2 or TRBV6-3 with TRBJ2-7, with a tentative D call TRBD1 (5 bases). Germline V gene data show CDR1 as MNHEY and CDR2 as SVGEGT. The V and J ends lost 5 bases and 0 bases respectively, with 8 bases between them. The CDR3 has 13 residues. This CDR3 reads CASSGAFSYEQYF. The CDR3 DNA follows: TGTGCCAGCAGTGGGGCCTTCTCCTACGAGCAGTACTTC.

This clonotype showed up many times. J is TRBJ1-1 and V is TRBV29-1; 7 bases are a match to TRBD1. The length of the CDR3 is 12 residues. Germline trimming cut 7 bases from V and 4 bases from J; bases unmatched to any gene: 6. Germline values: CDR1 SQVTM, CDR2 ANQGSEA. The CDR3 nucleotides read TGCAGCGGGCACAGGGGTGGCACTGAAGCTTTCTTT. As protein: CSGHRGGTEAFF.

This clonotype was picked up many times. CDR3 region: CASKDRAGTGELFF. The CDR3 DNA is TGCGCCAGCAAAGACAGGGCTGGCACCGGGGAGCTGTTTTTT. The chain links TRBV10-2 to TRBJ2-2, with 7 bases that match TRBD1. Germline V CDR1 and CDR2: WSHSY, SAAADI. The CDR3 has 14 amino acids. V lost 7 bases and J lost 4; bases outside the gene matches: 6.

The sample holds many counts of this clonotype. One end of the junction fails to match germline, which may point to a read error. This rearrangement joins TRBV5-1 to TRBJ1-5; unclear D gene. The CDR3 is 13 residues long. Germline loops: CDR1 SGHRS, CDR2 YFSETQ. The DNA for the CDR3 is TGCGCCAGCAGCTTGGATGGGAATCAGCCCCAGAATTTT. This codes for CASSLDGNQPQNF. Full variable domain (rest looked up from reference TRBV5-1 and TRBJ1-5): KAGVTQTPRYLIKTRGQQVTLSCSPISGHRSVSWYQQTPGQGLQFLFEYFSETQRNKGNFPGRFSGRQFSNSRSEMNVSTLELGDSALYLCASSLDGNQPQNFGDGTRLSIL.

In its sample, this clonotype was seen many times. V is TRBV18 and J is TRBJ1-1, with 7 bases lining up with TRBD1. The CDR3 covers 12 residues. Germline values: CDR1 KGHSH, CDR2 LQKENI. The J segment lost 10 bases and the V segment lost 4 bases, leaving 6 bases of the junction unmatched. The CDR3 sequence is CASSRQGEIAFF. The DNA of the CDR3 is TGTGCCAGCTCACGACAGGGTGAGATAGCTTTCTTT.

This clonotype appeared many times. V usage is TRBV6-6 and J usage is TRBJ2-3; 11 nucleotides line up with TRBD2. The V and J ends lost 6 bases and 3 bases, in that order; junction bases with no gene match: 5. The CDR3 is 15 residues long. Germline V CDR1 and CDR2: MNHNY, SVGAGI (reference sequence). The CDR3 spells CASSLRTSGTDTQYF. CDR3 coding DNA: TGTGCCAGCAGCTTACGGACTAGCGGGACAGATACGCAGTATTTT.

This clonotype has a count of ten or more. The chain employs TRBV5-5 and TRBJ2-5, with TRBD2 identical over 14 bases. V gave up 4 bases and J gave up 5 bases; unmatched junction bases: 7. This CDR3 region has 16 residues. The germline gives CDR1 SGHKS, CDR2 YYEKEE (reference sequence). CDR3 in DNA: TGTGCCAGCAGCCTGACTAGCGGGGGGGCCTTGGAGACCCAGTACTTC. It is translated as CASSLTSGGALETQYF.

This clonotype appeared many times. The V call is TRBV20-1, the J call TRBJ2-2, with TRBD1 as a possible D gene (6 bases). The ends were cut back, 0 bases at V and 2 bases at J, with 10 bases in the middle. Germline V lookup: CDR1 DFQATT, CDR2 SNEGSKA (reference sequence). The CDR3 covers 15 residues. The CDR3 coding sequence is TGCAGTGCTAGAGAGCGGACAGCTAACACCGGGGAGCTGTTTTTT. This translates into CSARERTANTGELFF.

Many counts were recorded for this clonotype. A much larger clone lies a single base off, so this may be a read error. This rearrangement joins TRBV6-5 to TRBJ2-6; D may correspond to TRBD1 or TRBD2 (5 bases each). This CDR3 contains 18 residues. Per germline, CDR1 MNHEY and CDR2 SVGAGI. CDR3 sequence (DNA): TGTGCCAGCAGTTACTCGGGACGGAGATACTCTGGGGCCAAAGTCCTGACTTTC. Its protein is CASSYSGRRYSGAKVLTF.

This clonotype has a count of ten or more. The chain employs TRBV5-1 and TRBJ2-2; TRBD2 matches 10 bases. This CDR3 is built from 15 residues. The ends lost 2 bases at V and 6 bases at J; junction bases unmatched: 4. Germline V gene lookup returns CDR1 SGHRS and CDR2 YFSETQ. CDR3 bases: TGCGCCAGCAGCTTTACACTAGCGGGACCCGGGGAGCTGTTTTTT. Protein product: CASSFTLAGPGELFF.